This T cell receptor (beta chain) originates from a study of control samples from healthy donors and cancer patients (TCRdb year 2020). Based on the germline V gene (reference sequence), the CDR1 and CDR2 sequences are LNHDA and SQIVND. The CDR3 has 14 amino acids, counting the end cysteine and phenylalanine. The retained sequence is limited to the CDR3, 42 bases, with the frame set at the first base. V and J lose 3 bases and 2 bases, and a span of 8 bases separates them. Receptor amplification or capture employed the immunoSEQ multiplex PCR assay. This is the immuneACCESS table as TCRdb keeps it, with only in-frame sequences that have V and J called. A part of the clones is gone; compared with another copy, unresolved V genes explain less than half, and the rest is unexplained. In all, the sample holds some 200,000 clones, and roughly 94% of those were seen once. About 1.6% of the sample is held by the ten biggest clonotypes.

As concerns this clone: Which antigen it targets is not known. Per-nucleotide qualities are absent, and no much larger clonotype sits a single base away.

The sequenced sample was blood. The V and J segments used are TRBV19 and TRBJ2-1, with the D gene uncertain. The clonotype comes from a man aged 45-60 years in good health. The CDR3 reads CASSIRAAYNEQFF. The nucleotides are TGTGCCAGTAGTATTAGGGCTGCCTACAATGAGCAGTTCTTC.